These 27 T cell receptor beta chains share one sample of origin, sequenced in a study of CD8 T cells in Susac syndrome. RNA, at 0.5 to 1 ug, was reverse transcribed with random hexamers. A single record per CDR3 protein comes from TCRdb applying MiXCR to the immunoSEQ multiplex PCR reads. The table includes some 150,000 distinct CDR3 sequences, about 95% detected once. The specimen was CD4+ T cells from PBMCs. These receptors all stem from a human donor with Susac syndrome.

In its sample, this clonotype was seen a few times. The chain has TRBV20-1 and TRBJ2-5; the match to TRBD1 covers 10 bases. From germline, CDR1 is DFQATT and CDR2 SNEGSKA (reference sequence). This CDR3 has 13 residues. V trimming: 7 bases; J trimming: 5 bases; junction bases outside the gene matches: 7. The CDR3 nucleotides read TGCAGTGTCAGAGGACAGGGGGGGGAGACCCAGTACTTC. Translated: CSVRGQGGETQYF.

The genes are TRBV20-1 and TRBJ2-1, with TRBD2 matching 9 bases. The V gene's germline CDR1 is DFQATT and CDR2 SNEGSKA (reference sequence). J was trimmed by 7 bases and V by 1 base; bases with no gene match: 11. The CDR3 spans 16 residues. The CDR3 coding sequence is TGCAGTGCTAGAGGATTAGCGGGGGCTCCTCCGAATGAGCAGTTCTTC. This codes for CSARGLAGAPPNEQFF.

The chain combines TRBV7-9 with TRBJ1-2; possible D gene TRBD1, 5 bases. CDR3 size: 13 residues. V shed 5 bases and J shed 3 bases, with 10 bases lying between them. Germline V gives CDR1 SEHNR, CDR2 FQNEAQ (reference sequence). The CDR3: CASSTWGDYGYTF. DNA of the CDR3: TGTGCCAGCAGCACCTGGGGGGACTATGGCTACACCTTC.

V is TRBV18 and J is TRBJ2-7; D unclear. The CDR3 has 14 amino acids. In germline, CDR1 is KGHSH, CDR2 LQKENI. V dropped 2 bases and J dropped 0 bases, with 8 bases sitting between them. CDR3 residues: CASSPGASSYEQYF. Written as DNA, the CDR3 is TGTGCCAGCTCACCAGGCGCTAGCTCCTACGAGCAGTACTTC.

This clonotype came up once. V and J are TRBV5-1 and TRBJ1-1; D perhaps matches TRBD1 (5 bases). The CDR3 runs to 13 residues. Deletions cut 5 bases from V and 5 bases from J, with 13 bases between. Germline V gene lookup returns CDR1 SGHRS and CDR2 YFSETQ. The CDR3 here is CASSQATETEAFF. CDR3 nucleotides: TGCGCCAGCAGTCAGGCGACAGAAACTGAAGCTTTCTTT.

This rearrangement joins TRBV20-1 to TRBJ1-2, with 11 positions matching TRBD1. CDR1 DFQATT and CDR2 SNEGSKA come from the germline V gene (reference sequence). Germline trimming cut 3 bases from V and 4 bases from J; bases unmatched to any gene: 7. There are 15 residues in the CDR3. The CDR3: CSASRTGGSGYGYTF. The CDR3 nucleotides read TGCAGTGCTAGTCGGACAGGGGGCTCGGGCTATGGCTACACCTTC.

The rearrangement joins TRBV2 to TRBJ2-3; 10 bases align to TRBD1. The CDR3 totals 13 residues. Germline CDR1 is SNHLY and CDR2 is FYNNEI. V shed 7 bases and J 6 bases; nucleotides not matched to a gene: 4. The CDR3 region is CASTGQGVDTQYF. CDR3 in DNA: TGTGCCAGCACTGGACAGGGGGTTGATACGCAGTATTTT.

The table lists this clonotype with a count of one. The V call is TRBV6-5, the J call TRBJ2-5; tentatively, D is TRBD2 (6 bases). CDR3 size: 13 residues. From germline, CDR1 is MNHEY and CDR2 SVGAGI. Trimming shortened V by 6 bases and J by 3 bases, and 11 bases separated the two germline ends. CDR3 in DNA: TGTGCCAGCAGCACCGGGGGTAAAGAGACCCAGTACTTC. This encodes CASSTGGKETQYF.

The V and J genes are TRBV12-3 or TRBV12-4 and TRBJ2-6; weak D call: TRBD2 (6 bases). The CDR3 spans 14 residues. V was clipped by 6 bases and J by 2 bases, with 8 bases between them. The CDR3 nucleotides read TGTGCCAGCAGGTCGGGGGCTGGGGCCAACGTCCTGACTTTC. This codes for CASRSGAGANVLTF.

The rearrangement links TRBV15 to TRBJ2-1, with D hard to call. The CDR3 has 11 amino acids. Trimming removed 4 bases at V and 4 bases at J, with 2 bases between. CDR1 and CDR2 (germline): LNHNV, YYDKDF (reference sequence). The CDR3 coding sequence is TGTGCCACCAGCACTTACAATGAGCAGTTCTTC. It translates to CATSTYNEQFF.

The chain employs TRBV10-3 and TRBJ1-6; D not certain. V was shortened by 8 bases and J by 5 bases, with 16 bases between the two germline ends. The CDR3 has 15 residues. The germline gives CDR1 ENHRY, CDR2 SYGVKD. The CDR3: CAIRPSAVDNSPLHF. In DNA form, the CDR3 reads TGTGCCATCCGGCCCTCGGCAGTGGATAATTCACCCCTCCACTTT.

The chain combines TRBV20-1 with TRBJ2-2; D is ambiguous. Trimming removed 6 bases at V and 4 bases at J, with 6 bases between. CDR1 is DFQATT, CDR2 SNEGSKA, per germline (reference sequence). The length of the CDR3 is 11 residues. The CDR3 loop reads CSAYSTGELFF. In nucleotides, the CDR3 is TGCAGTGCATACAGCACCGGGGAGCTGTTTTTT.

This clonotype has just a few counts. The rearrangement links TRBV13 to TRBJ2-7, with a weak D call TRBD1 (6 bases). Per the germline V gene, CDR1 is PRHDT and CDR2 is FYEKMQ (reference sequence). Trimming shortened V by 5 bases and J by 0 bases, and 8 bases separated the two germline ends. This CDR3 comprises 13 residues. CDR3 region: CASSLQGSYEQYF. As DNA, the CDR3 is TGTGCCAGCAGCCTACAGGGCTCCTACGAGCAGTACTTC.

The V gene is TRBV4-2, the J gene TRBJ2-7; 10 bases fit TRBD1. From germline, CDR1 is LGHNA and CDR2 YNFKEQ. The CDR3 spans 15 residues. V lost 3 bases to trimming and J lost 7 bases; unmatched junction nucleotides: 9. In DNA form, the CDR3 reads TGTGCCAGCAGCCAGGGGACAGGGGTCTTGCAGGAGCAGTACTTC. This sequence encodes CASSQGTGVLQEQYF.

This clonotype was recorded once. The chain links TRBV15 to TRBJ2-5; a possible D gene is TRBD1 (6 bases). CDR1 and CDR2 (germline): LNHNV, YYDKDF (reference sequence). Trimming took off 0 bases at V and 7 bases at J, with 15 bases between the two ends. CDR3 length equals 15 residues. The CDR3 DNA is TGTGCCACCAGCAGAGATAGGGTCCGAGGGGGGACCCAGTACTTC. The encoded protein is CATSRDRVRGGTQYF.

V usage is TRBV13 and J usage is TRBJ2-7; 7 bases map to TRBD1. The CDR3 contains 15 residues. The germline V gene has CDR1 PRHDT and CDR2 FYEKMQ (reference sequence). V was pared by 0 bases and J by 2 bases, with 4 bases of the junction left unmatched. DNA for the CDR3: TGTGCCAGCAGCTTAGGGAGGACAGGTACCTACGAGCAGTACTTC. This sequence encodes CASSLGRTGTYEQYF.

The chain couples TRBV2 to TRBJ2-3, with D perhaps matching TRBD2 (6 bases). With 6 bases removed from V and 8 bases from J, the gap between germline ends came to 18 bases. CDR1 and CDR2 (germline): SNHLY, FYNNEI. This CDR3 spans 14 amino acids. This chain's CDR3 is CASSAAPSRGTQYF. As DNA, the CDR3 is TGTGCCAGCAGCGCAGCCCCATCGCGGGGTACGCAGTATTTT.

The rearrangement uses TRBV12-3 or TRBV12-4 and TRBJ2-7, with 9 bases that match TRBD2. This CDR3 contains 12 residues. V lost 6 bases to trimming and J lost 6 bases; unmatched junction nucleotides: 3. CDR3 region: CASSISGGEQYF. The CDR3 nucleotides read TGTGCCAGCAGCATTAGCGGGGGCGAGCAGTACTTC.

The V gene is TRBV6-5, the J gene TRBJ2-3, with D maybe TRBD2 (6 bases). Looked up from germline, CDR1 is MNHEY and CDR2 is SVGAGI. Between the trimmed V and J ends, which lost 7 bases and 6 bases, there was a span of 14 bases. The CDR3 consists of 13 residues. The CDR3 region is CASKVEGRDTQYF. CDR3 nucleotide sequence: TGTGCCAGCAAAGTGGAGGGTCGGGATACGCAGTATTTT.

The chain has TRBV7-3 and TRBJ2-2; D unresolved. The CDR3 sequence is 15 residues long. Deletions cut 2 bases from V and 0 bases from J, with 7 bases between. The germline V gene encodes CDR1 SGHTA and CDR2 FQGTGA. Written as DNA, the CDR3 is TGTGCCAGCAGCTTACAACTCCCGAACACCGGGGAGCTGTTTTTT. This gives the protein CASSLQLPNTGELFF.

The V call is TRBV9, the J call TRBJ2-7; 7 bases match TRBD2. In germline, CDR1 is SGDLS, CDR2 YYNGEE. CDR3 length: 16 amino acids. Trimming at V came to 0 bases and at J to 2 bases, leaving 8 bases not matched to a gene. The CDR3 DNA follows: TGTGCCAGCAGCGTAGGGGACCCAGCGGGGACCTACGAGCAGTACTTC. Residues: CASSVGDPAGTYEQYF.

J is TRBJ2-2 and V is TRBV18; no definite D call. This CDR3 comprises 16 residues. V was pared by 3 bases and J by 2 bases, with 13 bases between. Germline CDR1 KGHSH, CDR2 LQKENI. The CDR3 loop reads CASSPFGPINTGELFF. Here the CDR3 DNA reads TGTGCCAGCTCACCCTTTGGACCGATTAACACCGGGGAGCTGTTTTTT.

The chain combines TRBV29-1 with TRBJ2-5; perhaps TRBD1 as D (6 bases). The CDR3 covers 14 residues. V was shortened by 3 bases and J by 4 bases, with 15 bases between the two germline ends. Germline V gene data show CDR1 as SQVTM and CDR2 as ANQGSEA. The CDR3 here is CSVDWTEMVETQYF. The CDR3, as DNA: TGCAGCGTTGACTGGACAGAAATGGTAGAGACCCAGTACTTC.

This rearrangement joins TRBV29-1 to TRBJ1-2, with a tentative D call TRBD1 (6 bases). CDR3 length: 13 residues. The V and J ends lost 8 bases and 2 bases respectively, with 15 bases between them. Germline CDR1 and CDR2: SQVTM and ANQGSEA. CDR3 nucleotide sequence: TGCAGCTATGTAAGGGACATCAACTATGGCTACACCTTC. Protein product: CSYVRDINYGYTF.

This chain links TRBV24-1 with TRBJ1-1, with 7 bases matching TRBD1. This CDR3 is 20 amino acids long. V was pared by 4 bases and J by 5 bases, with 24 bases of the junction left unmatched. Germline V gene lookup returns CDR1 KGHDR and CDR2 SFDVKD. The CDR3 DNA reads as TGTGCCACCAGTGAACCCTCCTGTAGAGGACAGGAAAACGGGGGGACTGAAGCTTTCTTT. This gives the protein CATSEPSCRGQENGGTEAFF.

The chain carries TRBV5-4 and TRBJ2-1; D is unclear. V lost 3 bases and J lost 5, with 9 bases in between. The germline V gene has CDR1 SGHNT and CDR2 YYREEE (reference sequence). The CDR3 is 13 residues long. The CDR3 spells CASSSSLNNEQFF. CDR3 sequence (DNA): TGTGCCAGCAGCTCCTCATTAAACAATGAGCAGTTCTTC.

This chain joins TRBV7-9 and TRBJ1-4, with D possibly TRBD1 on 5 matching bases. Germline CDR1 and CDR2: SEHNR and FQNEAQ (reference sequence). Trimming took off 4 bases at V and 4 bases at J, with 10 bases between the two ends. This CDR3 comprises 14 residues. The CDR3 protein is CASSYGTGNEKLFF. The CDR3 region has the DNA TGTGCCAGCAGCTATGGGACGGGTAATGAAAAACTGTTTTTT.